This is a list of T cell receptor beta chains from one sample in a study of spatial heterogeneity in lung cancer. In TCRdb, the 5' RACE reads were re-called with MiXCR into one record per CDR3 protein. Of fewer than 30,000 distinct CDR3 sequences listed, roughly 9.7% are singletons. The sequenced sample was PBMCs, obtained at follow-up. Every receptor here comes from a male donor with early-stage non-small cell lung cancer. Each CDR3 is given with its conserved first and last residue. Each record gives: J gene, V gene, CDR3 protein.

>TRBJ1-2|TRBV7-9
CASSLDLYGYTF
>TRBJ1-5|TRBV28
CASRGGNDQPQHF
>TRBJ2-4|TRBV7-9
CASSLVTVGSDIQYF
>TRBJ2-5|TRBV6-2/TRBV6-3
CASSSAQETQYF
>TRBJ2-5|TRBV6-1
CASSYYHSQETQYF
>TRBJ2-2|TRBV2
CASRTGQGMFRELFF
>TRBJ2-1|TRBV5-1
CASSTDPNNEQFF
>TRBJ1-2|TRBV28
CASSREFLYGYTF
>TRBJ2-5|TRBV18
CASSLRDGTQETQYF
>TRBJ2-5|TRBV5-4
CASSLVLAEQETQYF
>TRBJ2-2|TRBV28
CASSSPELWAGELFF
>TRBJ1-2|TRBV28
CASSLGQGYGYTF
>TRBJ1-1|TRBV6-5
CASRKTGETEAFF
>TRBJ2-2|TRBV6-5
CASSGTGLTGELFF
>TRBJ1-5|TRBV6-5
CASSRVSGNQPQHF
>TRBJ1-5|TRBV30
CAWRGESNQPQHF
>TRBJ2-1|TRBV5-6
CASSFYGAAGNEQFF
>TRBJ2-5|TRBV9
CASSVAAQETQYF
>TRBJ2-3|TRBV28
CASSLSLHTQYF
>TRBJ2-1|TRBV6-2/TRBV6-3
CASSYPELEQFF
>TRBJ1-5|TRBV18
CASSLSGTPNQPQHF
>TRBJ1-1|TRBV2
CASEEGGVATEAFF
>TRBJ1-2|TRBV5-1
CASSTDRGGYTF
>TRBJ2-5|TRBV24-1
CATSDPVKGEEQETQYF
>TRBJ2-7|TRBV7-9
CASSPSSYEQYF
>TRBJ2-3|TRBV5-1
CASSSPEGVTDTQYF
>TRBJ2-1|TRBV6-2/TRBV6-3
CASGDISKSEQFF
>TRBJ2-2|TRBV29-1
CSVQNTGELFF
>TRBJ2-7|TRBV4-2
CASSQAWTGGSYEQYF